This T cell receptor beta chain is drawn from a study of control samples from healthy donors and cancer patients. With 1 base removed from V and 3 bases from J, the gap between germline ends came to 12 bases. The germline CDR1 and CDR2 sequences are SEHNR and FQNEAQ (reference sequence). This CDR3 has 15 amino acids. TCRdb keeps only in-frame clones here, not all; method: immunoSEQ multiplex PCR. The sample consists of roughly 170,000 clones, around nine tenths of them appearing once. V and J are TRBV7-9 and TRBJ1-2; no reliable D call. Sequencing was performed on blood. This clonotype was obtained from a woman aged 25 to 39 in good health. The CDR3 protein is CASSLDTHPDYGYTF. The CDR3 region has the DNA TGTGCCAGCAGCTTAGATACACACCCCGACTATGGCTACACCTTC.